This entry describes one T cell receptor (beta chain). Its antigen has not been determined. One base away there is no much larger clone; base qualities are not given. This sample was taken from a study of blood T cell repertoires in COVID-19 (dated by TCRdb to the early 2020s). For context, the study as a whole: Samples covering the acute and convalescent phases of COVID-19 were provided by collaborators in the United States, Italy and Spain. Deeply sampled blood TCRbeta repertoires from subjects exposed to, actively infected with, or recovered from COVID-19 were included in the dataset. The material from the prospective study consisted of cDNA or gDNA derived from T cells, B-cell-depleted T cells, or PBMCs. The sample metadata nearly always contained a de-identified subject ID, COVID-19 status, age in years and sex. A freely available public database, intended as a resource for researchers studying the immune response to SARS-CoV-2, is where the repertoires were released. Samples came from the ongoing ImmuneRACE study (first 160 participants) plus 1,254 subjects from 6 global collaborators. HLA class I and class II types, where available, came from metadata supplied by the sample provider rather than from assay-based typing. Paper-wide results and their limitations: How much clinical and demographic metadata was included differed by source and by participant, and the metadata was provided uncurated.

In the prospective study, participants were roughly 18 to 100 years old, resided in about two dozen geographic areas of the United States, and were enrolled through a virtual design. To assign participants to cohorts, the prospective study relied on clinical history that participants themselves reported in a screening survey and a study questionnaire. ImmuneRACE Cohort 3 recovered participants were defined by two consecutive negative NP/OP PCR tests, healthcare professional clearance, or symptom resolution. Mobile phlebotomists in the prospective study collected whole blood, serum and a nasopharyngeal or oropharyngeal swab from every participant. Over an approximately 2-month period, participants in the prospective study had the option of providing additional blood draws and questionnaires. Blood samples from the prospective study were shipped frozen or at room temperature prior to DNA extraction.

TCRbeta CDR3 regions were amplified from genomic DNA by means of the immunoSEQ Assay, a bias-controlled multiplex PCR. The paper's data handling went like this. The number of nucleated cells in each sample was estimated by amplification of reference gene primers within the assay. To quantify the absolute abundance of each unique TCRbeta CDR3 rearrangement, sequence reads were collapsed and filtered. For each sample, productive Simpson clonality was calculated as the square root of Simpson's diversity index across productive rearrangements. As stored in TCRdb, this immuneACCESS dataset retains in-frame rearrangements with V and J assigned. A fraction of the clones does not appear; measured against another copy, unresolved V genes explain less than half of the discrepancy, and the remainder lacks a known reason. V, J and clone size derive from that table, while D and trimming were established from the DNA sequence. The sample table holds about 180,000 clones, of which 82% were seen once. Around 18% of the sample is held by the ten biggest clonotypes.

The CDR1 and CDR2 encoded by the germline V gene (reference sequence) are LGHDT and YNNKEL. The CDR3 has 13 amino acids, counting the end cysteine and phenylalanine. Solely the CDR3 DNA is kept, with 39 bases framed from the first base. V drops 2 bases and J drops 5 bases, leaving 8 bases in between. The sequenced sample consisted of PBMCs or T cells enriched from blood (not recorded which). The TCR comes from a man aged 55 to 70 who had recovered from COVID-19. The sequence joins TRBV3-1 (or the pseudogene TRBV3-2) to TRBJ2-3; TRBD1 is perhaps the D gene, given 5 matching bases. The CDR3 reads as follows: CASSQRGGDTQYF. The DNA reads TGTGCCAGCAGCCAAAGGGGTGGAGATACGCAGTATTTT.